The TCR beta chain described here comes from a study of T cell responses to AZD1222 COVID-19 vaccine. Study-wide findings and caveats: Repertoire sampling occurred only after the peak T cell response. Clonal diversity was possibly underestimated, and white British individuals and females predominated among donors. Only six people who got AZD1222 tested seropositive at baseline.

Method: immunoSEQ multiplex PCR; TCRdb's copy keeps in-frame clones and lacks some. The sample contains over 65,000 clones, roughly 90% of which appear only once. Per the germline V gene, CDR1 is MDHEN and CDR2 is SYDVKM. This CDR3 is 15 amino acids long. The ends lost 4 bases at V and 8 bases at J; junction bases unmatched: 11. A note on this clone: Its target is unknown.

The sequence derives from an adult who received the AZD1222 COVID-19 vaccine. The specimen was peripheral blood, collected 28 days after the second AZD1222 dose. V is TRBV28 and J is TRBJ2-1, with 7 bases lining up with TRBD2. The CDR3 nucleotides read TGTGCCAGCAGTTCCGGACTAGTTATCCGCGATGAGCAGTTCTTC. Translating it yields CASSSGLVIRDEQFF.